These 16 T cell receptor beta chains were all obtained from the same sample, sequenced in a study of CXCR3-negative and CXCR3-positive naive CD8 T cells. In preparing the TRB cDNA libraries, 5' RACE with UMI labels was used. No DNA is given; TCRdb re-called the 5' RACE reads and lists each CDR3 protein once. The sample data list around 10,000 distinct CDR3 sequences. Sample: naive CXCR3- CD8+ T cells from blood. Noted subset: CD45RO-CCR7+CD27+CD95- naive CD8+ T cells lacking CXCR3 (TNR3-). The origin of the receptors is a human donor in good health. Some clones in this sample may be carry-over from other donors' samples.

The CDR3 is CASSVTGTPTGNTIYF. The chain carries TRBV27 and TRBJ1-3. Germline CDR1 MNHEY, CDR2 SMNVEV (reference sequence). CDR3 length: 16 residues.

The V call is TRBV29-1, the J call TRBJ2-5; TCRdb picks TRBD1, but there is no DNA to check that call. Per the germline V gene, CDR1 is SQVTM and CDR2 is ANQGSEA. This CDR3 comprises 13 residues. CDR3 sequence reads: CSVEGRSQETQYF. Supplemented by reference TRBV29-1 and TRBJ2-5, the full variable domain reads SAVISQKPSRDICQRGTSLTIQCQVDSQVTMMFWYRQQPGQSLTLIATANQGSEATYESGFVIDKFPISRPNLTFSTLTVSNMSPEDSSIYLCSVEGRSQETQYFGPGTRLLVL.

The chain links TRBV7-7 to TRBJ1-1. Germline assignment: CDR1 SSHAT and CDR2 FNYEAQ (reference sequence). This CDR3 comprises 13 residues. CDR3 amino acids: CASSLSKNTEAFF.

V and J are TRBV6-5 and TRBJ2-1. The CDR3 runs to 12 residues. CDR1 is MNHEY, CDR2 SVGAGI, per germline. CDR3 in amino acids: CASSDLNNEQFF.

This sequence joins TRBV5-1 and TRBJ2-1; TCRdb picks TRBD2, but there is no DNA to check that call. The CDR3 has 15 residues. Germline CDR1 SGHRS, CDR2 YFSETQ. The CDR3 spells CASSSDSRTYNEQFF.

This rearrangement joins TRBV20-1 to TRBJ2-7; the D call from TCRdb, TRBD2, cannot be confirmed without DNA. CDR1 is DFQATT and CDR2 is SNEGSKA in the germline V gene (reference sequence). The CDR3 runs 13 residues. CDR3: CSAKPDSTREQYF.

The chain carries TRBV12-5 and TRBJ1-1; as DNA is missing, the TRBD1 call by TCRdb cannot be tested. In germline, CDR1 is LGHNT, CDR2 FRNRAP. There are 12 residues in the CDR3. The CDR3 sequence is CASGLGTDEAFF.

This clonotype is labeled medium-sized based on frequency. The chain links TRBV5-6 to TRBJ2-1. Germline values: CDR1 SGHDT, CDR2 YYEEEE. The CDR3 extends over 14 amino acids. CDR3 residues: CASSFGGSYNEQFF.

This chain connects TRBV29-1 to TRBJ1-1; TCRdb reports TRBD1, a call that lacks DNA to check it against. This CDR3 comprises 11 residues. Germline V gene sequence: CDR1 SQVTM, CDR2 ANQGSEA. CDR3 in amino acids: CSGRGQNEAFF.

The CDR3: CSVEQSAGAQYF. The V call is TRBV29-1, the J call TRBJ2-3; the D gene TCRdb calls, TRBD1, cannot be checked with no DNA. Per germline, CDR1 SQVTM and CDR2 ANQGSEA. The CDR3 spans 12 residues.

V usage is TRBV28 and J usage is TRBJ2-7; the D call of TRBD1 rests on TCRdb alone, since no DNA is present to check it. Germline CDR1 reads MDHEN; CDR2 reads SYDVKM. The CDR3 spans 12 residues. The CDR3 region is CASRDTSYEQYF.

The chain is built from TRBV20-1 and TRBJ2-1; TCRdb proposes TRBD2, but this gene call is untestable without DNA. The CDR3 is 11 residues long. Germline-derived CDR1 and CDR2 are DFQATT and SNEGSKA (reference sequence). The CDR3 sequence: CSAERNNEQFF.

This clonotype is identified as medium-sized from frequency. V usage is TRBV30 and J usage is TRBJ2-7. CDR3 length: 13 residues. Germline V lookup: CDR1 GTSNPN, CDR2 SVGIG (reference sequence). CDR3 sequence reads: CAWRLLSSYEQYF.

The V and J genes are TRBV29-1 and TRBJ2-1; TCRdb names TRBD1, which stays unverified in the absence of DNA. This CDR3 region has 13 residues. The germline V gene encodes CDR1 SQVTM and CDR2 ANQGSEA. This CDR3 reads CSIRQQTGNEQFF.

The genes are TRBV6-2 or TRBV6-3 and TRBJ1-5. This CDR3 spans 15 amino acids. From germline, CDR1 is MNHEY and CDR2 SVGEGT. CDR3 protein: CASSYNRGVNQPQHF.

The chain carries TRBV4-1 and TRBJ2-1; TCRdb lists TRBD2, though no DNA is available to test this call. This CDR3 is built from 18 residues. Germline loops: CDR1 MGHRA, CDR2 YSYEKL. The CDR3 sequence is CASSLQTSGRGRWNEQFF.